The rows below give T cell receptor beta chains drawn from one sample of a study of shared clonotypes between healthy human individuals. The assay was immunoSEQ multiplex PCR, and TCRdb's table has in-frame clones only and misses some. The data show about 590,000 clones, about 95% seen once. What was sequenced was naive CD8+ T cells sorted from blood. Receptors were obtained from a woman in her 30s in good health. Both conserved end residues are part of each CDR3. A D gene is named only where the DNA matches it firmly.

.,TRBJ1-2,TRBV9,TGTGCCAGCAGCGAGGGGGGACTCGCAGGCTATGGCTACACCTTC,CASSEGGLAGYGYTF
TRBD1,TRBJ1-5,TRBV5-1,TGCGCCAGGACAGGGGGGATCTTGAATAGCAATCAGCCCCAGCATTTT,CARTGGILNSNQPQHF
.,TRBJ1-1,TRBV19,TGTGCCAGTAGTACCGCGCTCGGGGGGAGAGGAGACACTGAAGCTTTCTTT,CASSTALGGRGDTEAFF
.,TRBJ2-5,TRBV5-6,TGTGCCAGCAGCTTGCTCGCGAAGCAAGAGACCCAGTACTTC,CASSLLAKQETQYF
.,TRBJ1-3,TRBV27,TGTGCCAGCAGTGGGTTCGGAAACACCATATATTTT,CASSGFGNTIYF
.,TRBJ1-4,TRBV6-5,TGTGCCAGCAGGGCCGACAATTATGAAAAACTGTTTTTT,CASRADNYEKLFF
.,TRBJ2-1,TRBV27,TGTGCCAGCAGTTTAGGACTTTACAATGAGCAGTTCTTC,CASSLGLYNEQFF
TRBD1,TRBJ1-1,TRBV27,TGTGCCAGCATAGGCCGGGACAGGCGAGCTTTCTTT,CASIGRDRRAFF
.,TRBJ1-1,TRBV10-1,TGCGCCAGCAGTGACCCAGGGGCTGAAGCTTTCTTT,CASSDPGAEAFF
TRBD2,TRBJ2-2,TRBV7-6,TGTGCCAGCAGACGAGGACTAGCGGGAAAGAACACCGGGGAGCTGTTTTTT,CASRRGLAGKNTGELFF
TRBD2,TRBJ2-7,TRBV5-4,TGTGCCAGCAGCTTGGGACTAGCGGGATACATTAGTGGCGAGCAGTACTTC,CASSLGLAGYISGEQYF
.,TRBJ1-5,TRBV9,TGTGCCAGCAGCGGACGGGCTAGCAATCAGCCCCAGCATTTT,CASSGRASNQPQHF
TRBD2,TRBJ2-1,TRBV4-1,TGCGCCAGCAGCCAAGTCAAGTGGACTAGCCCGCCGGGGTCCTACAATGAGCAGTTCTTC,CASSQVKWTSPPGSYNEQFF
.,TRBJ2-1,TRBV28,TGTGCCAGCAGCTCCGGACGGGAAGATACCTACAATGAGCAGTTCTTC,CASSSGREDTYNEQFF
TRBD1,TRBJ2-1,TRBV27,TGTGCCAGCAGTTTGGGACAGGAAAGCTTGACTGATGAGCAGTTCTTC,CASSLGQESLTDEQFF
.,TRBJ2-3,TRBV7-9,TGTGCCAGCAGAGACTTCGGACGGACAGATACGCAGTATTTT,CASRDFGRTDTQYF
.,TRBJ2-3,TRBV15,TGTGCCACCAGCGGTTCCTATGACATAATCGGCACAGATACGCAGTATTTT,CATSGSYDIIGTDTQYF
.,TRBJ2-3,TRBV6-5,TGTGCCAGCAGTTACGCCAGCAGCACAGATACGCAGTATTTT,CASSYASSTDTQYF
.,TRBJ1-5,TRBV5-6,TGTGCCAGCAGCTTAGGACAGAACAATCAGCCCCAGCATTTT,CASSLGQNNQPQHF
.,TRBJ1-4,TRBV13,TGTGCCAGCAGCTCGGGACGGGAAGGGGAAGAACTGTTTTTT,CASSSGREGEELFF
TRBD1,TRBJ2-2,TRBV7-3,TGTGCCAGCAGAGACGACAGGGTCGCGACCGGGGAGCTGTTTTTT,CASRDDRVATGELFF
.,TRBJ1-2,TRBV6-6,TGTGCCAGCAGTACCCTAACAGGGCCCTATGGCTACACCTTC,CASSTLTGPYGYTF